The T cell receptor (beta chain) under discussion was sequenced for a study of regulatory T cells in long-lasting Graves disease. Study-wide points: Sharing of public clonotypes was greater in persistent patients (about 2,700) than in new patients (roughly 1,000). Persistent-disease Graves' patients showed less TCR diversity than new cases. Persistent disease samples used TRBV28, TRBJ1-2 and TRBJ2-5 preferentially.

Stated time point: persistent/refractory GD, antithyroid drugs over 5 years with positive TRAb. Extracted PBMC RNA gave rise to the TCR library. An endocrinology department in Xi'an, China, recruited the patients. Notes on this clonotype: Its specificity is unknown. Being one base from a much bigger clone, this may be a read error.

Relying on iRepertoire HTBI primers and Arm-PCR of CDR3 regions, the team built TCR beta libraries. TCRdb passed the multiplex PCR reads through MiXCR, listing each CDR3 protein once. There are about 470,000 distinct CDR3 sequences in the sample; less than 25% occur only once, and less than 9% lies in the top ten. V dropped 6 bases and J dropped 1 base, with 6 bases sitting between them. Germline loops: CDR1 MNHNS, CDR2 SASEGT. The CDR3 length is 12 residues. V usage is TRBV6-1 and J usage is TRBJ2-5; D unresolved. This TCR derives from a female donor with Graves disease. This specimen consisted of peripheral blood mononuclear cells (PBMCs), obtained when the disease was refractory, from a patient treated with antithyroid drugs. This CDR3 reads CASRSGQETQYF. CDR3 sequence (DNA): TGTGCCAGCAGGTCAGGCCAAGAGACCCAGTACTTC.